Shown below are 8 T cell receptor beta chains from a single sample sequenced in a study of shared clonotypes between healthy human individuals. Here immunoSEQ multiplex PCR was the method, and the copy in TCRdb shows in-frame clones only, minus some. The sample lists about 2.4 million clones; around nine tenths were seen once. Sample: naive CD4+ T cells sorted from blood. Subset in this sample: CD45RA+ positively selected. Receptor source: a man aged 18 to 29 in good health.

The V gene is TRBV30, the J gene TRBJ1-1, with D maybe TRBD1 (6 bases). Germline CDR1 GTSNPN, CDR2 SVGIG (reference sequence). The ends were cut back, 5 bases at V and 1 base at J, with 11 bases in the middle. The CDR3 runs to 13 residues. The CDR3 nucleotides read TGTGCCTGGGGTAGGACAGAGAACACTGAAGCTTTCTTT. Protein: CAWGRTENTEAFF.

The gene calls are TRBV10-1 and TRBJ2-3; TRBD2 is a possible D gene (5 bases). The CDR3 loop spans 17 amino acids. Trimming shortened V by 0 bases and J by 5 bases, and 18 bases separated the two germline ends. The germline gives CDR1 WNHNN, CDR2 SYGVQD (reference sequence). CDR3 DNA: TGCGCCAGCAGTGAGTCGATTCTTCGAGTCGGAGGAGATACGCAGTATTTT. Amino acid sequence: CASSESILRVGGDTQYF.

The CDR3 loop reads CASSRQPGDTEAFF. DNA of the CDR3: TGTGCCAGCAGCCGGCAGCCAGGGGACACTGAAGCTTTCTTT. This chain links TRBV4-2 with TRBJ1-1; possible D gene TRBD1, 6 bases. CDR1 and CDR2 from the germline V gene are LGHNA and YNFKEQ. The CDR3 totals 14 residues. V was clipped by 4 bases and J by 3 bases, with 12 bases between them.

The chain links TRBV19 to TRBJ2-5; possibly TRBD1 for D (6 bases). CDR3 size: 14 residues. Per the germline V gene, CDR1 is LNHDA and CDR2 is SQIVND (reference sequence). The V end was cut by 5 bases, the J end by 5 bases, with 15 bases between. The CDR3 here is CASSPLGQFETQYF. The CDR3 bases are TGTGCCAGTAGTCCCCTCGGACAGTTCGAGACCCAGTACTTC.

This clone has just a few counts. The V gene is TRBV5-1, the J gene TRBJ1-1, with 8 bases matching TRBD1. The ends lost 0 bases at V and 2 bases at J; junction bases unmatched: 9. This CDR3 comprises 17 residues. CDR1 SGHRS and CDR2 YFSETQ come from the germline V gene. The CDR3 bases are TGCGCCAGCAGCTTGGCCCTCTGGACAGGGTTAAACACTGAAGCTTTCTTT. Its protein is CASSLALWTGLNTEAFF. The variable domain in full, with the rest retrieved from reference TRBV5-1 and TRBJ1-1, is KAGVTQTPRYLIKTRGQQVTLSCSPISGHRSVSWYQQTPGQGLQFLFEYFSETQRNKGNFPGRFSGRQFSNSRSEMNVSTLELGDSALYLCASSLALWTGLNTEAFFGQGTRLTVV.

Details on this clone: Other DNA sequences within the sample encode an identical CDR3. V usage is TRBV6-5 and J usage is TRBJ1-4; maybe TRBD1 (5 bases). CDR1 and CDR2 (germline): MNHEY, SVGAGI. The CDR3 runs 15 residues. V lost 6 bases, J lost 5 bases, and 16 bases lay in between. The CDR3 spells CASRSGGGVNEKLFF. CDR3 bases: TGTGCCAGCAGATCGGGAGGAGGGGTCAATGAAAAACTGTTTTTT.

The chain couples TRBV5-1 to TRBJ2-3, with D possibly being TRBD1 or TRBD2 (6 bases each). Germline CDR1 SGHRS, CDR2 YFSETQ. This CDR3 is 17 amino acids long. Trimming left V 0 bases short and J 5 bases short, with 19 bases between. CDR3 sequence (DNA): TGCGCCAGCAGCTTGGAAATCGGCAGGGGAGGAATAGATACGCAGTATTTT. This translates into CASSLEIGRGGIDTQYF.

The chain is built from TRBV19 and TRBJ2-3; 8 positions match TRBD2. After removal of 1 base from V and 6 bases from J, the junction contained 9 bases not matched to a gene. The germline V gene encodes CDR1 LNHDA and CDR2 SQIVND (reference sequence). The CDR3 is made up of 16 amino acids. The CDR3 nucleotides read TGTGCCAGTAGTATAGGTGGGGTCGGGGGGGCCGATACGCAGTATTTT. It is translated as CASSIGGVGGADTQYF. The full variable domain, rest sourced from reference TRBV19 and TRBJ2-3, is DGGITQSPKYLFRKEGQNVTLSCEQNLNHDAMYWYRQDPGQGLRLIYYSQIVNDFQKGDIAEGYSVSREKKESFPLTVTSAQKNPTAFYLCASSIGGVGGADTQYFGPGTRLTVL.